This T cell receptor (beta chain) was sequenced in a study of Tregs in tolerant kidney transplant recipients. Study-level results: Expanding Tregs on activated donor B cells appeared to best identify donor-specific TCRbeta clones. Biological reproducibility was not directly addressed, but technical replication error appeared minimal.

The CDR3 is 14 amino acids. The V gene's germline CDR1 is KGHSY and CDR2 FQNENV. V shed 4 bases, J shed 6 bases, and the junction held 4 bases outside the gene matches. FACS sorting followed an approximately 6-day coculture of CFSE-labeled recipient PBMCs with irradiated graft donor PBMCs. Sequenced by immunoSEQ multiplex PCR; TCRdb stores in-frame clones only, minus some. The sample contains about 8,300 clones, roughly 34% of which appear only once. Worth noting for this clone: The antigen is unknown.

This chain links TRBV16 with TRBJ1-5; 9 bases are a match to TRBD1. This TCR came from a human patient who received a combined kidney and bone marrow transplant. Sample: CD8+ T cells from blood cultured with allogeneic cells, taken before the transplant. CDR3 region: CASSLTGGGQPQHF. The CDR3 DNA is TGTGCCAGCAGCCTTACAGGGGGCGGTCAGCCCCAGCATTTT.